These 9 T cell receptor beta chains share one sample of origin, sequenced in a study of blood T cell repertoires in COVID-19. The table came from immunoSEQ multiplex PCR; TCRdb's copy has only in-frame clones and leaves some out. The sample records roughly 55,000 clones, roughly 79% being singletons. What was sequenced was peripheral blood. The receptors shown here come from a man in his fifties or sixties with acute or convalescent COVID-19.

This rearrangement joins TRBV20-1 to TRBJ1-2; no clear D. Trimming shortened V by 3 bases and J by 9 bases, and 11 bases separated the two germline ends. CDR3 length: 11 amino acids. Germline V lookup: CDR1 DFQATT, CDR2 SNEGSKA (reference sequence). The CDR3 DNA is TGCAGTGCTAGGTGGAGTCAAAGCTACACCTTC. Translating it yields CSARWSQSYTF.

The chain links TRBV27 to TRBJ2-2; 7 bases agree with TRBD2. The CDR3 consists of 15 residues. Germline CDR1 is MNHEY and CDR2 is SMNVEV (reference sequence). V was pared by 5 bases and J by 7 bases, with 10 bases of the junction left unmatched. The CDR3, as DNA: TGTGCCAGCAGTCTCAATTGGCGGGGGATCGGGGAGCTGTTTTTT. Residues: CASSLNWRGIGELFF.

The V and J genes are TRBV29-1 and TRBJ2-1, with TRBD1 identical over 8 bases. Germline V CDR1 and CDR2: SQVTM, ANQGSEA. Trimming at V came to 7 bases and at J to 10 bases, leaving 12 bases not matched to a gene. The length of the CDR3 is 13 residues. The CDR3 is CSACGAGGREQFF. DNA for the CDR3: TGCAGCGCCTGTGGGGCAGGGGGCCGCGAGCAGTTCTTC.

The chain uses TRBV7-3 and TRBJ2-1, with no clear D. The CDR3 contains 12 residues. CDR1 is SGHTA and CDR2 is FQGTGA in the germline V gene. Between the trimmed V and J ends, which lost 5 bases and 9 bases, there was a span of 11 bases. The CDR3: CASSPRGGEQFF. The CDR3 coding sequence is TGTGCCAGCAGCCCACGTGGCGGTGAGCAGTTCTTC.

This chain uses TRBV14 with TRBJ1-1; 9 nucleotides line up with TRBD1. CDR3 size: 16 residues. The V segment lost 2 bases and the J segment 2 bases; nucleotides outside the gene matches: 6. The germline CDR1 and CDR2 sequences are SGHDN and FVKESK. The CDR3 reads CASSQITGGSNTEAFF. CDR3 nucleotides: TGTGCCAGCAGCCAAATTACAGGGGGCAGCAACACTGAAGCTTTCTTT. Full variable domain (rest looked up from reference TRBV14 and TRBJ1-1): EAGVTQFPSHSVIEKGQTVTLRCDPISGHDNLYWYRRVMGKEIKFLLHFVKESKQDESGMPNNRFLAERTGGTYSTLKVQPAELEDSGVYFCASSQITGGSNTEAFFGQGTRLTVV.

This chain connects TRBV7-2 to TRBJ2-7; 7 bases fit TRBD1. CDR1 is SGHTA and CDR2 is FQGNSA in the germline V gene. This CDR3 region has 15 residues. V lost 5 bases to trimming and J lost 2 bases; unmatched junction nucleotides: 9. The CDR3 protein is CASSQQGQLPYEQYF. CDR3 DNA sequence: TGTGCCAGCAGCCAACAGGGGCAACTTCCCTACGAGCAGTACTTC.

J is TRBJ2-7 and V is TRBV6-5; TRBD1 might be the D (6 bases). Trimming shortened V by 7 bases and J by 0 bases, and 10 bases separated the two germline ends. Germline V gene sequence: CDR1 MNHEY, CDR2 SVGAGI. The length of the CDR3 is 13 residues. CDR3 DNA sequence: TGTGCCAGCAATACAGGGTTCTCCTACGAGCAGTACTTC. This translates into CASNTGFSYEQYF.

The V gene is TRBV11-2, the J gene TRBJ2-7; unclear D gene. V gave up 0 bases and J gave up 4 bases, with 10 bases separating them. The CDR3 totals 14 residues. The germline V gene encodes CDR1 SGHAT and CDR2 FQNNGV. Here the CDR3 reads CASSLESGSYEQYF. DNA for the CDR3: TGTGCCAGCAGCTTAGAGTCAGGCAGTTACGAGCAGTACTTC.

The genes are TRBV7-9 and TRBJ2-1; 10 nucleotides match TRBD2. V lost 3 bases and J lost 9; bases outside the gene matches: 8. Germline CDR1 SEHNR, CDR2 FQNEAQ (reference sequence). CDR3 size: 15 residues. CDR3 DNA: TGTGCCAGCAGCTTTCGCAGCGGGGGGGATAGTGAGCAGTTCTTC. Translation gives CASSFRSGGDSEQFF.